A selection of T cell receptor beta chains follows, all from one sample in a study of T-cell memory formation after mild COVID-19. TCRdb processed the 5' RACE reads anew with MiXCR; each CDR3 protein has one entry. The sample lists about 350,000 distinct CDR3 sequences; roughly 15% were seen once. Source material: PBMCs or a T cell subset sorted from them (not recorded which). These receptors were obtained from a young man who had mild COVID-19 (a few samples of this study predate the infection). Cell type and time point are not known. The CDR3 runs from the conserved cysteine through the conserved F or W. Each record gives: V gene, J gene, clone size, CDR3 protein. Where a row states a size, it is once, few, many or the class of an expanded clone; other rows omit it.

>TRBV6-5|TRBJ1-1|few
CASSFRQGFAAFF
>TRBV2|TRBJ2-1|NA
CASRLVYEQFF
>TRBV28|TRBJ2-1|NA
CASRATDYNEQFF
>TRBV7-9|TRBJ1-1|few
CASSLAPPGGEAFF
>TRBV20-1|TRBJ1-2|NA
CSAPSGVNYGYTF
>TRBV6-5|TRBJ1-1|NA
CASSYTGGSGAFF
>TRBV6-5|TRBJ2-4|many
CASSPGPAKNIQYF
>TRBV7-2|TRBJ2-5|few
CASSPLVIGETQYF
>TRBV18|TRBJ2-7|few
CASSPGTGSRYEQYF
>TRBV6-2/TRBV6-3|TRBJ2-2|NA
CASMPRAPTGELFF
>TRBV3-1|TRBJ2-7|many
CASSATSGAIYEQYF
>TRBV15|TRBJ1-5|NA
CATSRDAGSNQPQHF
>TRBV7-2|TRBJ2-1|many
CASRSGDSVFF
>TRBV6-5|TRBJ1-4|NA
CASSYSTPLGGKLFF
>TRBV7-2|TRBJ1-6|NA
CASSLSGTPLHF
>TRBV29-1|TRBJ1-1|few
CSVDGRGDTEAFF
>TRBV7-9|TRBJ2-7|many
CASSRSHQGISEQYF
>TRBV7-2|TRBJ1-2|NA
CASSRDKRYTF
>TRBV4-1|TRBJ1-6|few
CASRQAGTGNSPLHF
>TRBV7-6|TRBJ2-2|NA
CASSPVTSGGPGELFF
>TRBV2|TRBJ2-5|few
CASSGLADQETQYF
>TRBV6-2/TRBV6-3|TRBJ2-3|NA
CASSAGVGLAGGDTQYF
>TRBV12-3/TRBV12-4|TRBJ2-3|NA
CASSLWGAGGADTQYF
>TRBV20-1|TRBJ1-1|NA
CSATPGTENTEAFF
>TRBV19|TRBJ1-1|NA
CASSIPTSLYGTEAFF
>TRBV20-1|TRBJ1-4|few
CSARKPSANEKLFF
>TRBV7-6|TRBJ2-7|few
CASSLAESEQYF
>TRBV4-3|TRBJ2-1|few
CASSQDTAYYNEQFF
>TRBV6-6|TRBJ1-3|few
CASSYMRSSGNTIYF
>TRBV5-1|TRBJ2-5|few
CASSSQRETQYF
>TRBV6-6|TRBJ2-3|NA
CAALGPSTDTQYF
>TRBV5-1|TRBJ1-5|NA
CASSLGVIGQPQHF
>TRBV28|TRBJ1-5|NA
CASSLPGQGGKPQHF
>TRBV20-1|TRBJ1-2|many
CSARRTGRDGYTF
>TRBV7-6|TRBJ2-5|many
CASSPWTGGGETQYF
>TRBV4-3|TRBJ2-2|NA
CASSQGPAGGISGTGELFF
>TRBV12-3/TRBV12-4|TRBJ2-2|many
CASSFPGQGLNTGELFF
>TRBV12-3/TRBV12-4|TRBJ2-3|NA
CASTTSGGSTDTQYF
>TRBV6-5|TRBJ1-2|NA
CASRRRQPNYGYTF
>TRBV11-3|TRBJ2-3|NA
CASSSPSRADTQYF
>TRBV5-1|TRBJ2-3|many
CASSSGRGTDTQYF
>TRBV7-9|TRBJ1-4|NA
CASSRQGKLFF
>TRBV6-1|TRBJ1-6|few
CASSDTDRGIDSPLHF
>TRBV7-9|TRBJ2-2|few
CASSPGRARTGELFF
>TRBV6-2/TRBV6-3|TRBJ1-5|NA
CASSRPPRDNNQPQHF
>TRBV15|TRBJ1-2|many
CATSPDPLANYGYTF
>TRBV9|TRBJ2-7|NA
CASSSGDSAYEQYF
>TRBV6-4|TRBJ2-1|NA
CASSDLAGASYNEQFF
>TRBV6-5|TRBJ1-2|NA
CASRTNQVHYGYTF
>TRBV18|TRBJ1-5|few
CASSGTGGGNQPQHF
>TRBV5-1|TRBJ2-5|many
CASSPGQMETQYF
>TRBV12-3/TRBV12-4|TRBJ2-5|few
CASSQGLAGAGETQYF
>TRBV29-1|TRBJ1-2|many
CSGLQGPSGYTF
>TRBV5-1|TRBJ2-3|NA
CASSWRPDFAADTQYF
>TRBV7-3|TRBJ2-3|NA
CASSLGTSYGTDTQYF